This TCR beta chain was recorded in a study of blood T cell repertoires in COVID-19. Study as a whole: Sites across the United States, Italy and Spain contributed samples from acute and convalescent COVID-19.

This CDR3 has 14 residues. Trimming shortened V by 3 bases and J by 2 bases, and 11 bases separated the two germline ends. Germline CDR1 reads GTSNPN; CDR2 reads SVGIG (reference sequence). Per the original data handling: Reference gene primer amplification in the assay estimated nucleated cell counts. Sequenced by immunoSEQ multiplex PCR; TCRdb stores in-frame clones only, minus some. D and trimming were read from the DNA, whereas the V and J calls and clone size are those reported in that table. Seen here are roughly 700,000 clones, just under 90% observed once, and the top ten hold roughly 0.25%. The chain couples TRBV30 to TRBJ1-5; maybe TRBD1 (6 bases). The TCR originated in a woman in her late teens or twenties with acute or convalescent COVID-19. The sample comprised peripheral blood. CDR3 DNA: TGTGCCTGGAGCCATTCAGGGGGCAATCAGCCCCAGCATTTT. As protein: CAWSHSGGNQPQHF.